The rows below give T cell receptor beta chains drawn from one sample of a study of CD8 T cells in Susac syndrome. TCRdb reanalysed the immunoSEQ multiplex PCR reads using MiXCR and keeps one entry per CDR3 protein. The sample consists of tens of thousands of distinct CDR3 sequences, around 93% of them appearing once. Sequencing input: CD4+ T cells from PBMCs. Receptors originate from a human donor with Susac syndrome. The CDR3 runs from the conserved cysteine through the conserved F or W. Each record gives: V gene, D gene, J gene, clone size, CDR3 protein, CDR3 DNA. A D gene is named only where the DNA matches it firmly. Clone size is given for some rows only: seen once, a few or many times, or a class if the clone is expanded.

TRBV15	.	TRBJ2-2	.	CATSRDRASGELFF	TGTGCCACCAGCAGAGATAGGGCGTCCGGGGAGCTGTTTTTT
TRBV15	.	TRBJ2-1	.	CATGRFNEQFF	TGTGCCACCGGACGGTTCAATGAGCAGTTCTTC
TRBV19	.	TRBJ2-7	.	CASSIWQGHYEQYF	TGTGCCAGTAGTATATGGCAGGGTCACTACGAGCAGTACTTC
TRBV20-1	TRBD1	TRBJ1-5	.	CSAGQGNQPQHF	TGCAGTGCTGGACAGGGGAATCAGCCCCAGCATTTT
TRBV20-1	.	TRBJ2-1	once	CSAVTRQGSNEQFF	TGCAGTGCTGTTACTCGTCAGGGGTCCAATGAGCAGTTCTTC
TRBV5-1	.	TRBJ1-4	.	CASSPSRQRNEKLFF	TGCGCCAGCAGCCCTAGCCGACAGCGGAATGAAAAACTGTTTTTT
TRBV29-1	.	TRBJ1-3	.	CSVEEWGENTIYF	TGCAGCGTTGAAGAGTGGGGTGAAAACACCATATATTTT
TRBV4-1	.	TRBJ1-5	.	CASSQDGRGYVDQPQHF	TGCGCCAGCAGCCAAGACGGTCGGGGGTATGTCGATCAGCCCCAGCATTTT
TRBV12-3/TRBV12-4	TRBD1	TRBJ2-7	.	CASSFRDRGYTYEQYF	TGTGCCAGCAGTTTTCGGGACAGGGGGTACACCTACGAGCAGTACTTC
TRBV19	.	TRBJ1-2	.	CASSILTGGTNYGYTF	TGTGCCAGTAGTATCCTGACCGGGGGTACTAACTATGGCTACACCTTC
TRBV6-2/TRBV6-3	.	TRBJ2-3	once	CASSYGRLYTDTQYF	TGTGCCAGCAGTTACGGCCGGCTATACACAGATACGCAGTATTTT
TRBV7-2	TRBD2	TRBJ2-1	once	CASSSERGEQFF	TGTGCCAGCAGCTCAGAGCGGGGTGAGCAGTTCTTC
TRBV14	.	TRBJ1-6	.	CASSGGLVNSPLHF	TGTGCCAGCAGCGGGGGACTGGTTAATTCACCCCTCCACTTT
TRBV10-3	TRBD1	TRBJ1-5	.	CAISGGTVNQPQHF	TGTGCCATCAGTGGGGGGACAGTCAATCAGCCCCAGCATTTT
TRBV5-4	TRBD1	TRBJ1-6	.	CASSLGLPGQGSSPLHF	TGTGCCAGCAGCTTGGGATTGCCGGGACAGGGATCATCACCCCTCCACTTT
TRBV20-1	TRBD2	TRBJ2-7	.	CSAPGLAGTEQYF	TGCAGTGCTCCGGGACTAGCGGGTACCGAGCAGTACTTC
TRBV12-3/TRBV12-4	.	TRBJ2-3	.	CASSLAPPGTPAPDTQYF	TGTGCCAGCAGTTTAGCCCCCCCCGGGACACCAGCGCCAGATACGCAGTATTTT
TRBV6-2/TRBV6-3	.	TRBJ2-3	.	CASRGMADTQYF	TGTGCCTCCCGGGGGATGGCAGATACGCAGTATTTT
TRBV7-9	.	TRBJ2-7	.	CASSLLSTHEQYF	TGTGCCAGCAGCCTACTCTCCACGCACGAGCAGTACTTC
TRBV20-1	TRBD2	TRBJ2-7	.	CSARDASGGYGYEQYF	TGCAGTGCTAGAGACGCTAGCGGGGGGTACGGATACGAGCAGTACTTC
TRBV7-3	.	TRBJ2-7	.	CASSLKGGYPYEQYF	TGTGCCAGCAGCTTAAAAGGGGGGTACCCCTACGAGCAGTACTTC
TRBV6-2/TRBV6-3	.	TRBJ1-2	.	CASNYGGGYTF	TGTGCCAGCAATTACGGGGGCGGCTACACCTTC
TRBV7-9	.	TRBJ2-7	.	CASSYLGAYEQYF	TGTGCCAGCAGCTACCTAGGAGCCTACGAGCAGTACTTC
TRBV28	.	TRBJ2-2	.	CASSTELGTGELFF	TGTGCCAGCAGTACAGAGCTGGGCACCGGGGAGCTGTTTTTT
TRBV7-9	.	TRBJ2-7	.	CASSLLAEGYEQYF	TGTGCCAGCAGCTTATTGGCAGAGGGATACGAGCAGTACTTC
TRBV5-6	.	TRBJ1-1	.	CASSLRQLEAFF	TGTGCCAGCAGCTTGAGACAGCTTGAAGCTTTCTTT
TRBV30	.	TRBJ2-2	once	CAWSPREELFF	TGTGCCTGGAGTCCACGGGAGGAGCTGTTTTTT
TRBV20-1	.	TRBJ2-5	once	CSASGVETQYF	TGCAGTGCTAGCGGGGTGGAGACCCAGTACTTC
TRBV7-2	.	TRBJ2-1	.	CASSLQGGIGNEQFF	TGTGCCAGCAGCTTACAGGGAGGTATAGGGAATGAGCAGTTCTTC
TRBV3-1	TRBD1	TRBJ1-2	.	CASSLRAPGGFWYGYTF	TGTGCCAGCAGCCTTCGCGCCCCAGGGGGCTTTTGGTATGGCTACACCTTC
TRBV7-8	.	TRBJ1-2	.	CASSYRPGSEIYGYTF	TGTGCCAGCAGCTACCGCCCAGGTTCCGAGATCTATGGCTACACCTTC
TRBV30	.	TRBJ2-3	once	CAWSPGRGTGKSDTQYF	TGTGCCTGGAGTCCGGGGCGCGGTACGGGGAAGTCAGATACGCAGTATTTT
TRBV5-4	.	TRBJ2-3	.	CASSPQPGGSGTSYTDTQYF	TGTGCCAGCAGCCCACAGCCCGGTGGGAGCGGTACTTCCTACACAGATACGCAGTATTTT
TRBV4-3	.	TRBJ2-5	.	CASSQEPRGETQYF	TGCGCCAGCAGCCAAGAGCCAAGGGGAGAGACCCAGTACTTC
TRBV30	TRBD1	TRBJ1-1	.	CAWSKLGGLEAFF	TGTGCCTGGAGCAAGTTAGGGGGCCTTGAAGCTTTCTTT
TRBV5-1	TRBD2	TRBJ2-2	.	CASSPLAGDSNTGELFF	TGCGCCAGCAGCCCGCTAGCGGGGGATTCGAACACCGGGGAGCTGTTTTTT
TRBV5-1	.	TRBJ2-5	.	CASSTPGKETQYF	TGCGCCAGCAGCACCCCAGGGAAAGAGACCCAGTACTTC
TRBV5-4	TRBD1	TRBJ2-7	.	CASSRDRTAYEQYF	TGTGCCAGCAGCCGGGACAGGACGGCCTACGAGCAGTACTTC
TRBV7-9	.	TRBJ1-5	.	CASSLGWDGQPQHF	TGTGCCAGCAGCTTAGGCTGGGACGGTCAGCCCCAGCATTTT
TRBV20-1	TRBD1	TRBJ2-7	.	CSAITGAPGYEQYF	TGCAGTGCAATAACAGGGGCCCCCGGCTACGAGCAGTACTTC
TRBV6-6	.	TRBJ1-1	.	CASSLLQGAWDTEAFF	TGTGCCAGCAGTTTATTACAGGGTGCTTGGGACACTGAAGCTTTCTTT
TRBV3-1	TRBD2	TRBJ2-2	.	CASSLTGTSGGVGPGELFF	TGTGCCAGCAGTCTTACCGGGACTAGCGGGGGCGTTGGGCCCGGGGAGCTGTTTTTT
TRBV6-2/TRBV6-3	TRBD1	TRBJ1-2	.	CASSDSGQGWSYTF	TGTGCCAGCAGTGATTCGGGACAGGGTTGGAGCTACACCTTC
TRBV29-1	.	TRBJ1-2	once	CSVGGHYPDYGYTF	TGCAGCGTTGGCGGACACTACCCTGACTATGGCTACACCTTC
TRBV6-2/TRBV6-3	.	TRBJ2-7	.	CASGRQGSGGYSYEQYF	TGTGCCAGCGGCAGACAGGGATCGGGGGGATACTCCTACGAGCAGTACTTC
TRBV4-3	.	TRBJ2-5	.	CASSRLDRETQYF	TGCGCCAGCAGCCGCTTGGACAGAGAGACCCAGTACTTC
TRBV7-2	TRBD1	TRBJ2-5	.	CASSLGVPGGETQYF	TGTGCCAGCAGCTTAGGGGTCCCAGGGGGAGAGACCCAGTACTTC
TRBV27	TRBD2	TRBJ2-5	.	CASSLGGGVETQYF	TGTGCCAGCAGTTTGGGGGGAGGGGTAGAGACCCAGTACTTC
TRBV4-3	.	TRBJ2-4	.	CASIKEGDGKNIQYF	TGCGCCAGCATCAAGGAGGGGGACGGTAAAAACATTCAGTACTTC
TRBV6-2/TRBV6-3	.	TRBJ1-5	.	CASSYVGSGNQPQHF	TGTGCCAGCAGTTACGTCGGCAGTGGCAATCAGCCCCAGCATTTT
TRBV20-1	.	TRBJ1-1	.	CMLWGPTEAFF	TGCATGCTTTGGGGGCCAACTGAAGCTTTCTTT
TRBV6-4	.	TRBJ2-3	.	CASSEEQRDTQYF	TGTGCCAGCAGTGAGGAACAGCGAGATACGCAGTATTTT
TRBV20-1	.	TRBJ2-2	.	CSASGLGGTGELFF	TGCAGTGCTAGTGGCCTAGGCGGGACCGGGGAGCTGTTTTTT
TRBV4-3	.	TRBJ1-1	.	CASSQDTRRGMNTEAFF	TGCGCCAGCAGCCAAGATACGCGGCGGGGAATGAACACTGAAGCTTTCTTT
TRBV3-1	.	TRBJ1-3	once	CASTRAGSGNTIYF	TGTGCCAGCACCAGAGCAGGGTCTGGAAACACCATATATTTT
TRBV18	TRBD1	TRBJ2-7	.	CASSHPGQSYEQYF	TGTGCCAGCTCACACCCGGGACAGTCCTACGAGCAGTACTTC
TRBV6-5	TRBD1	TRBJ1-2	.	CASSYPGTGVYGYTF	TGTGCCAGCAGTTACCCGGGGACAGGAGTTTATGGCTACACCTTC
TRBV20-1	.	TRBJ2-1	.	CSAEGTYNEQFF	TGCAGTGCCGAGGGGACCTACAATGAGCAGTTCTTC
TRBV20-1	.	TRBJ1-2	.	CSAREEVLLNYGYTF	TGCAGTGCTAGGGAGGAAGTCCTCCTCAACTATGGCTACACCTTC